A selection of T cell receptor beta chains follows, all from one sample in a study of T cell responses to AZD1222 COVID-19 vaccine. The assay was immunoSEQ multiplex PCR, and TCRdb's table has in-frame clones only and misses some. The table records about 150,000 clones, over 85% of them present only once. The source was peripheral blood, collected 28 days after the second AZD1222 dose. The receptors come from an adult who received the AZD1222 COVID-19 vaccine. Both conserved end residues are part of each CDR3. A D gene is named only where the DNA matches it firmly. Clone size is given for some rows only: seen once, a few or many times, or a class if the clone is expanded.

J gene,CDR3 length,clone size,D gene,V gene,CDR3 DNA,CDR3 protein
TRBJ1-1,13,.,.,TRBV7-3,TGTGCCAGCAGCTCCGCGCAGGGGACTGAAGCTTTCTTT,CASSSAQGTEAFF
TRBJ2-7,13,few,.,TRBV5-1,TGCGCCAGCATGAGAGAGTTCTCCTACGAGCAGTACTTC,CASMREFSYEQYF
TRBJ1-5,17,.,.,TRBV19,TGTGCCAGTAGTTTCATCGGCGGGAGGACAGGCAATCAGCCCCAGCATTTT,CASSFIGGRTGNQPQHF
TRBJ2-5,16,.,TRBD2,TRBV24-1,TGTGCCCCCCGAGGATTGACTAGCGGGGTCCAAGAGACCCAGTACTTC,CAPRGLTSGVQETQYF
TRBJ1-5,12,.,.,TRBV6-5,TGTGCCAGCAGCCGAGCGAATCAGCCCCAGCATTTT,CASSRANQPQHF
TRBJ1-3,13,.,.,TRBV7-8,TGTGCCAGCAGCCTGCTCTCCGGAAACACCATATATTTT,CASSLLSGNTIYF
TRBJ1-1,13,.,TRBD1,TRBV6-1,TGTGCCAGCAGTGAATGGGACAGTATTGAAGCTTTCTTT,CASSEWDSIEAFF
TRBJ2-3,16,.,TRBD1,TRBV20-1,TGCAGTGCTAGTAGACAGGGGGCGGCATTGACAGATACGCAGTATTTT,CSASRQGAALTDTQYF
TRBJ2-2,13,.,.,TRBV27,TGTGCCAGCAGTTTAACGAACACCGGGGAGCTGTTTTTT,CASSLTNTGELFF
TRBJ2-3,15,once,.,TRBV13,TGTGCCAGCAGCGACCGAGGGGGGGGCCCAGATACGCAGTATTTT,CASSDRGGGPDTQYF
TRBJ2-5,13,.,.,TRBV15,TGTGCCACAGACGACTGGGACTCAGAGACCCAGTACTTC,CATDDWDSETQYF